Listed here are 23 T cell receptor beta chains from one sample, sequenced in a study of technical replicates of blood from several donors (dated by TCRdb to 2016 to 2017). Libraries were prepared through the immunoSEQ multiplex PCR assay. TCRdb holds this immuneACCESS table with in-frame rearrangements only. Some clones are missing; in checked studies, unresolved V genes explain under half, and the rest has no known cause. The sample table records just over 75,000 clones; approximately 93% of these occur just once. The ten largest clonotypes hold 0.41% of the sample. The sequenced sample was T cells isolated from PBMCs. These receptor sequences come from a human donor in good health.

On this clone itself: This CDR3 is also generated by other DNA sequences in the sample. The CDR3 here is CAWSVLAGKTGELFF. CDR3 DNA sequence: TGTGCCTGGAGTGTACTAGCGGGCAAAACCGGGGAGCTGTTTTTT. The chain links TRBV30 to TRBJ2-2; 9 bases align to TRBD2. Per germline, CDR1 GTSNPN and CDR2 SVGIG (reference sequence). The CDR3 runs 15 residues. With 0 bases clipped from V and 5 bases from J, the junction kept 4 bases outside the gene matches.

In its sample, this clone was seen once. The DNA of the CDR3 is TGTGCCAGCTCAGAACCGGGACAGGGTAGCGAGCAGTACTTC. This gives the protein CASSEPGQGSEQYF. The chain employs TRBV18 and TRBJ2-7, with 9 nucleotides matching TRBD1. The length of the CDR3 is 14 residues. After removal of 5 bases from V and 6 bases from J, the junction contained 8 bases not matched to a gene. Germline CDR1 reads KGHSH; CDR2 reads LQKENI.

The chain couples TRBV11-3 to TRBJ1-1, with TRBD1 identical over 9 bases. Trimming cost V 3 bases and J 4 bases; bases outside gene matches: 12. CDR3 length: 17 amino acids. Germline V lookup: CDR1 SGHNT, CDR2 YENEEA. CDR3 sequence (DNA): TGTGCCAGCAGCTTCAGGGGACAGGGCTTTAAGAGCACTGAAGCTTTCTTT. It translates to CASSFRGQGFKSTEAFF.

The chain links TRBV5-6 to TRBJ1-3; 11 bases align to TRBD1. The ends lost 0 bases at V and 0 bases at J; junction bases unmatched: 2. CDR3 length: 17 amino acids. The germline V gene encodes CDR1 SGHDT and CDR2 YYEEEE. The DNA of the CDR3 is TGTGCCAGCAGCTTGGGGACAGGGGGCTACTCTGGAAACACCATATATTTT. Translated: CASSLGTGGYSGNTIYF. The full variable domain, its missing parts supplied by reference TRBV5-6 and TRBJ1-3, is DAGVTQSPTHLIKTRGQQVTLRCSPKSGHDTVSWYQQALGQGPQFIFQYYEEEERQRGNFPDRFSGHQFPNYSSELNVNALLLGDSALYLCASSLGTGGYSGNTIYFGEGSWLTVV.

This chain links TRBV4-2 with TRBJ1-1; 10 nucleotides align to TRBD1. CDR1 LGHNA and CDR2 YNFKEQ come from the germline V gene. V lost 1 base, J lost 1 base, and 9 bases stayed unmatched. CDR3 length: 18 amino acids. The CDR3 DNA follows: TGTGCCAGCAGCCAAGGGGGACAGGGGAGTTCCCCGAACACTGAAGCTTTCTTT. It encodes CASSQGGQGSSPNTEAFF.

For this clone: Additional DNA sequences in this sample encode the identical CDR3. V gene TRBV6-6 combines with J gene TRBJ1-1, with D tentatively TRBD1 (6 bases). The CDR3 totals 14 residues. Trimming removed 2 bases from V and 1 base from J, with 8 bases in between. Per the germline V gene, CDR1 is MNHNY and CDR2 is SVGAGI (reference sequence). The CDR3 reads CASSYGGANTEAFF. The CDR3 region has the DNA TGTGCCAGCAGTTACGGGGGGGCGAACACTGAAGCTTTCTTT.

The CDR3 DNA is TGTGCCAGCAGTTCCGGGACAGGGTCCACCGGGGAGCTGTTTTTT. It encodes CASSSGTGSTGELFF. This sequence joins TRBV6-5 and TRBJ2-2; 9 bases match TRBD1. The germline gives CDR1 MNHEY, CDR2 SVGAGI. Unmatched junction bases numbered 4, after V lost 4 bases and J lost 4 bases. CDR3 length equals 15 residues.

V gene TRBV30 combines with J gene TRBJ1-1; D uncertain. The length of the CDR3 is 12 residues. CDR1 and CDR2 (germline): GTSNPN, SVGIG (reference sequence). The germline V and J ends were trimmed by 0 bases and 6 bases, with 8 bases remaining between them. The CDR3 loop reads CAWSVSVPEAFF. The CDR3 region has the DNA TGTGCCTGGAGTGTATCAGTCCCTGAAGCTTTCTTT.

In DNA form, the CDR3 reads TGCGCCAGCAGCTTTCAATCAGGGTCCGAGCAGTACTTC. It specifies CASSFQSGSEQYF. The chain employs TRBV5-1 and TRBJ2-7; TRBD1 is a possible D gene (5 bases). This CDR3 contains 13 residues. V lost 2 bases and J 6 bases, leaving 12 bases between the germline ends. The germline V gene encodes CDR1 SGHRS and CDR2 YFSETQ.

The rearrangement uses TRBV28 and TRBJ2-1; 7 nucleotides match TRBD1. The J segment lost 6 bases and the V segment lost 7 bases, leaving 3 bases of the junction unmatched. The germline CDR1 and CDR2 sequences are MDHEN and SYDVKM. The CDR3 covers 12 residues. The CDR3 nucleotides are TGTGCCAGCACCGACAGGGTCAATGAGCAGTTCTTC. It codes for CASTDRVNEQFF.

The chain is built from TRBV7-6 and TRBJ2-1; 7 bases are shared with TRBD2. This CDR3 region has 15 residues. The V segment lost 1 base and the J segment 4 bases; nucleotides outside the gene matches: 4. Germline CDR1 and CDR2: SGHVS and FNYEAQ. This CDR3 is CASSLGGRAYNEQFF. The CDR3 nucleotides read TGTGCCAGCAGCTTAGGGGGGAGGGCTTACAATGAGCAGTTCTTC.

The chain combines TRBV5-1 with TRBJ1-3; 7 bases line up with TRBD1. Germline CDR1 and CDR2: SGHRS and YFSETQ. J was trimmed by 2 bases and V by 4 bases; bases with no gene match: 3. The CDR3 is 14 amino acids. This chain's CDR3 is CASSLQGPGNTIYF. The CDR3 nucleotides read TGCGCCAGCAGCCTACAGGGGCCTGGAAACACCATATATTTT.

The chain employs TRBV19 and TRBJ2-1; 8 bases are a match to TRBD2. The junction had 12 bases not matched to a gene; V was cut back by 8 bases and J by 9 bases. The germline V gene has CDR1 LNHDA and CDR2 SQIVND (reference sequence). CDR3 length: 14 residues. The CDR3: CASRVWGLDAEQFF. The CDR3 nucleotides are TGTGCCAGTCGAGTTTGGGGACTAGATGCTGAGCAGTTCTTC.

The V gene is TRBV7-9, the J gene TRBJ2-7; D might be TRBD2 (5 bases). V was clipped by 0 bases and J by 3 bases, with 12 bases between them. CDR1 is SEHNR, CDR2 FQNEAQ, per germline (reference sequence). This CDR3 comprises 15 residues. CDR3 nucleotides: TGTGCCAGCAGCTTAGCCTACGGGAAGAACTACGAGCAGTACTTC. Translated, it gives CASSLAYGKNYEQYF.

This sequence joins TRBV28 and TRBJ1-2; 10 nucleotides align to TRBD1. In germline, CDR1 is MDHEN, CDR2 SYDVKM. J lost 7 bases, V lost 7 bases, and 15 bases had no gene match. The CDR3 spans 16 residues. The CDR3 DNA reads TGTGCCAGCATCCCGGGACAGGGGCGATATGGGGCTGGCTACACCTTC. This encodes CASIPGQGRYGAGYTF.

This chain links TRBV10-3 with TRBJ2-2; tentative D call: TRBD2 (6 bases). This CDR3 spans 17 amino acids. The germline V and J ends were trimmed by 4 bases and 4 bases, with 19 bases remaining between them. The V gene's germline CDR1 is ENHRY and CDR2 SYGVKD. CDR3 in DNA: TGTGCCATCAGTGCCCCCCAAGAGCGGGCAGGCACCGGGGAGCTGTTTTTT. Translation gives CAISAPQERAGTGELFF.

This chain uses TRBV11-2 with TRBJ1-1; 7 positions match TRBD1. Germline trimming cut 3 bases from V and 10 bases from J; bases unmatched to any gene: 2. CDR1 and CDR2 (germline): SGHAT, FQNNGV. This CDR3 has 11 amino acids. The CDR3 reads CASSFHRGAFF. The CDR3 nucleotides are TGTGCCAGCAGCTTCCACAGGGGAGCTTTCTTT.

The chain is built from TRBV5-8 and TRBJ2-1, with TRBD2 matching over 9 bases. CDR3 length equals 14 residues. The germline V gene has CDR1 SGHTS and CDR2 YDEGEE. The V and J ends lost 6 bases and 4 bases, in that order; junction bases with no gene match: 5. The CDR3: CASTRGLAYNEQFF. The CDR3 nucleotides read TGTGCCAGCACCAGGGGACTAGCTTACAATGAGCAGTTCTTC.

V usage is TRBV11-2 and J usage is TRBJ2-1; the D gene is possibly TRBD2 (6 bases). The CDR3 covers 12 residues. V lost 0 bases and J lost 13, with 10 bases in between. Germline V gene data show CDR1 as SGHAT and CDR2 as FQNNGV. The CDR3 is CASSLDGGGQFF. The CDR3 nucleotides are TGTGCCAGCAGCTTAGATGGGGGAGGCCAGTTCTTC. The whole variable domain, remainder taken from reference TRBV11-2 and TRBJ2-1, is EAGVAQSPRYKIIEKRQSVAFWCNPISGHATLYWYQQILGQGPKLLIQFQNNGVVDDSQLPKDRFSAERLKGVDSTLKIQPAKLEDSAVYLCASSLDGGGQFFGPGTRLTVL.

This chain joins TRBV18 and TRBJ1-2; 9 nucleotides agree with TRBD1. The germline V gene has CDR1 KGHSH and CDR2 LQKENI. With 4 bases clipped from V and 8 bases from J, the junction kept 5 bases outside the gene matches. The CDR3 totals 13 residues. Here the CDR3 reads CASSQGQGGGYTF. CDR3 nucleotide sequence: TGTGCCAGCTCACAGGGACAGGGAGGAGGCTACACCTTC.

This chain links TRBV30 with TRBJ2-5; possibly TRBD2 for D (6 bases). The CDR3 is 12 amino acids. V was pared by 3 bases and J by 4 bases, with 9 bases between. Germline V gene lookup returns CDR1 GTSNPN and CDR2 SVGIG (reference sequence). The CDR3 region is CAWSTGGETQYF. Written as DNA, the CDR3 is TGTGCCTGGAGCACCGGGGGAGAGACCCAGTACTTC. Together with reference TRBV30 and TRBJ2-5, the CDR3 gives the full variable domain: SQTIHQWPATLVQPVGSPLSLECTVEGTSNPNLYWYRQAAGRGLQLLFYSVGIGQISSEVPQNLSASRPQDRQFILSSKKLLLSDSGFYLCAWSTGGETQYFGPGTRLLVL.

The chain employs TRBV29-1 and TRBJ2-3; a weak D match, TRBD2 (6 bases). V dropped 4 bases and J dropped 4 bases, with 15 bases sitting between them. The CDR3 has 14 amino acids. Per germline, CDR1 SQVTM and CDR2 ANQGSEA. The CDR3 reads CSVVILRDPDTQYF. In nucleotides, the CDR3 is TGCAGCGTTGTAATTTTGCGGGACCCAGATACGCAGTATTTT.

The J gene is TRBJ1-2, the V gene TRBV7-9, with D uncertain. Germline CDR1 and CDR2: SEHNR and FQNEAQ (reference sequence). Trimming cost V 1 base and J 8 bases, with 11 bases left between them. The CDR3 loop spans 13 amino acids. CDR3 nucleotide sequence: TGTGCCAGCAGCTTAGTCGCACCCCAGGGCTACACCTTC. Protein product: CASSLVAPQGYTF.